The 29 T cell receptor beta chains listed next were all sequenced from one sample in a study of PD-1 blockade in mismatch repair-deficient tumors. Sequencing used immunoSEQ multiplex PCR; TCRdb keeps in-frame clones, though not all of them. The table records roughly 79,000 clones, 80% to 90% of them present only once. The material was peripheral blood, obtained 44 weeks after starting pembrolizumab. These receptors were obtained from an adult with mismatch repair-deficient cancer.

In its sample, this clone was seen many times. V and J are TRBV6-5 and TRBJ1-1; TRBD1 agrees at 7 bases. CDR3 length: 13 amino acids. V trimming: 6 bases; J trimming: 4 bases; junction bases outside the gene matches: 5. Germline lookup yields CDR1 MNHEY and CDR2 SVGAGI. CDR3 loop: CASSSGQVTEAFF. Written as DNA, the CDR3 is TGTGCCAGCAGCTCCGGACAGGTCACTGAAGCTTTCTTT.

The chain has TRBV7-9 and TRBJ1-4; 7 bases are a match to TRBD1. Trimming at V came to 4 bases and at J to 5 bases, leaving 4 bases not matched to a gene. There are 14 residues in the CDR3. Germline assignment: CDR1 SEHNR and CDR2 FQNEAQ (reference sequence). CDR3 residues: CASSSDRVNEKLFF. CDR3 DNA: TGTGCCAGCAGCTCTGACAGGGTGAATGAAAAACTGTTTTTT. Full variable domain (remainder filled in from reference TRBV7-9 and TRBJ1-4): DTGVSQNPRHKITKRGQNVTFRCDPISEHNRLYWYRQTLGQGPEFLTYFQNEAQLEKSRLLSDRFSAERPKGSFSTLEIQRTEQGDSAMYLCASSSDRVNEKLFFGSGTQLSVL.

The chain employs TRBV11-2 and TRBJ2-7; D may be TRBD2 (5 bases). There are 15 residues in the CDR3. V lost 3 bases and J 6 bases, leaving 18 bases between the germline ends. Per the germline V gene, CDR1 is SGHAT and CDR2 is FQNNGV. CDR3 residues: CASSFGSSLAGEQYF. In nucleotides, the CDR3 is TGTGCCAGCAGCTTTGGCTCCAGTCTAGCTGGCGAGCAGTACTTC.

The chain links TRBV4-1 to TRBJ1-3; tentatively, D is TRBD1 (5 bases). The germline V and J ends were trimmed by 0 bases and 3 bases, with 9 bases remaining between them. Germline V lookup: CDR1 MGHRA, CDR2 YSYEKL. CDR3 length: 15 amino acids. CDR3 nucleotides: TGCGCCAGCAGCCAAGAGCAGGGAATTGGAAACACCATATATTTT. Translation: CASSQEQGIGNTIYF.

This clone was detected a few times. The CDR3 is CASTLGQGLNYGYTF. The CDR3 DNA reads TGTGCCAGCACTCTAGGACAGGGCCTCAACTATGGCTACACCTTC. This chain joins TRBV6-1 and TRBJ1-2; 8 bases align to TRBD1. This CDR3 has 15 amino acids. Germline V CDR1 and CDR2: MNHNS, SASEGT. V lost 7 bases, J lost 2 bases, and 9 bases stayed unmatched.

The chain is built from TRBV27 and TRBJ2-3; D unclear. This CDR3 comprises 14 residues. Germline loops: CDR1 MNHEY, CDR2 SMNVEV (reference sequence). The V end was cut by 10 bases, the J end by 3 bases, with 17 bases between. The CDR3 is CATGSFLRTDTQYF. CDR3 sequence (DNA): TGTGCCACCGGTAGTTTTTTGAGGACAGATACGCAGTATTTT.

The CDR3 sequence: CASSLTLAGGKGTQYF. The CDR3 nucleotides are TGTGCCAGCAGTTTAACACTAGCGGGGGGAAAGGGGACCCAGTACTTC. The chain joins TRBV27 to TRBJ2-5, with 12 bases that match TRBD2. The CDR3 totals 16 residues. Germline CDR1 and CDR2: MNHEY and SMNVEV (reference sequence). The V gene end was trimmed by 2 bases and the J gene end by 7 bases; junction bases not matched to a gene: 8.

J is TRBJ2-1 and V is TRBV5-1; 12 bases line up with TRBD2. Trimming cost V 0 bases and J 5 bases; bases outside gene matches: 9. The CDR3 loop spans 18 amino acids. The germline V gene encodes CDR1 SGHRS and CDR2 YFSETQ. The CDR3 sequence: CASSLETSGRSSDNEQFF. In DNA form, the CDR3 reads TGCGCCAGCAGCTTGGAGACTAGCGGGAGATCTTCGGACAATGAGCAGTTCTTC.

This clone has a handful of counts. The gene calls are TRBV6-5 and TRBJ2-2; 9 nucleotides align to TRBD1. Per germline, CDR1 MNHEY and CDR2 SVGAGI. CDR3 size: 15 residues. The V and J ends lost 2 bases and 4 bases, in that order; junction bases with no gene match: 2. The CDR3 here is CASSYRTGVTGELFF. In DNA, the CDR3 is TGTGCCAGCAGTTACCGGACAGGGGTCACCGGGGAGCTGTTTTTT.

The chain employs TRBV7-3 and TRBJ2-1; D gene unclear. CDR3 size: 12 residues. Deletions cut 4 bases from V and 3 bases from J, with 4 bases between. Germline V gene data show CDR1 as SGHTA and CDR2 as FQGTGA. In nucleotides, the CDR3 is TGTGCCAGCAGCTACGACTACAATGAGCAGTTCTTC. The encoded protein is CASSYDYNEQFF.

The V call is TRBV7-9, the J call TRBJ2-3; D may be TRBD1 or TRBD2 (5 bases each). Germline V lookup: CDR1 SEHNR, CDR2 FQNEAQ (reference sequence). The V end was cut by 6 bases, the J end by 2 bases, with 12 bases between. The CDR3 has 14 residues. CDR3 sequence: CASSSEGYTDTQYF. CDR3 nucleotide sequence: TGTGCCAGCAGTTCTGAGGGGTACACAGATACGCAGTATTTT.

This chain connects TRBV7-2 to TRBJ2-5; D gene uncertain. CDR1 SGHTA and CDR2 FQGNSA come from the germline V gene. Trimming removed 5 bases at V and 4 bases at J, with 5 bases between. The CDR3 totals 11 residues. The CDR3 loop reads CASSILETQYF. CDR3 DNA sequence: TGTGCCAGCAGCATTCTAGAGACCCAGTACTTC.

In DNA, the CDR3 is TGTGCCAGCAGCTTACCGCAGATCCGAACGGAAGAAAAACTGTTTTTT. This sequence encodes CASSLPQIRTEEKLFF. This chain connects TRBV7-2 to TRBJ1-4, with D hard to call. This CDR3 contains 16 residues. Trimming took 2 bases from V and 8 from J, leaving 18 bases between them. The V gene's germline CDR1 is SGHTA and CDR2 FQGNSA.

The chain employs TRBV10-1 and TRBJ2-1; the D gene is possibly TRBD1 (6 bases). The CDR3 covers 14 residues. Germline V gives CDR1 WNHNN, CDR2 SYGVQD (reference sequence). V dropped 10 bases and J dropped 5 bases, with 18 bases sitting between them. The CDR3 DNA follows: TGCGCCACCTCATCCGGGACACAGAACAATGAGCAGTTCTTC. It yields the protein CATSSGTQNNEQFF.

The chain combines TRBV7-9 with TRBJ2-1, with D perhaps TRBD2 (7 bases). Germline loops: CDR1 SEHNR, CDR2 FQNEAQ (reference sequence). The CDR3 covers 15 residues. The V gene lost 8 bases and the J gene lost 3 bases, with 17 bases spanning the gap. DNA of the CDR3: TGTGCCAGCCCCGCTCTAGCGGACAGCTACAATGAGCAGTTCTTC. It is translated as CASPALADSYNEQFF.

The chain couples TRBV7-8 to TRBJ2-3; D may correspond to TRBD1 or TRBD2 (6 bases each). V was shortened by 6 bases and J by 6 bases, with 13 bases between the two germline ends. This CDR3 has 13 amino acids. The germline gives CDR1 SGHVS, CDR2 FQNEAQ. The DNA for the CDR3 is TGTGCCAGCAGTCCAAGGGGGAGGGATACGCAGTATTTT. This encodes CASSPRGRDTQYF.

This clone has just a few counts. The chain joins TRBV6-5 to TRBJ1-2; TRBD1 is a possible D gene (5 bases). V dropped 7 bases and J dropped 5 bases, with 11 bases sitting between them. The CDR3 sequence is 12 residues long. Germline assignment: CDR1 MNHEY and CDR2 SVGAGI. Here the CDR3 DNA reads TGTGCCAGCACCACCGGGGGGTATGGCTACACCTTC. It yields the protein CASTTGGYGYTF.

This clone came up once. The chain combines TRBV5-8 with TRBJ2-5; a weak D match, TRBD1 (5 bases). The J call is in doubt because the DNA end fits TRBJ2-7 better. This CDR3 is built from 11 residues. The V gene's germline CDR1 is SGHTS and CDR2 YDEGEE. The CDR3 DNA reads as TGTGCCAGCGACAGCGCCTACGAGCAGTACTTC. Encoded protein: CASDSAYEQYF.

The chain combines TRBV18 with TRBJ2-4; 7 nucleotides match TRBD2. The CDR3 extends over 14 amino acids. The V gene end was trimmed by 6 bases and the J gene end by 5 bases; junction bases not matched to a gene: 7. Germline values: CDR1 KGHSH, CDR2 LQKENI. CDR3 DNA: TGTGCCAGCTCGACCGGGACTACCGAAAACATTCAGTACTTC. As protein: CASSTGTTENIQYF.

This clone appeared a single time. The rearrangement uses TRBV9 and TRBJ1-5, with D perhaps TRBD1 (5 bases). V gave up 4 bases and J gave up 6 bases, with 11 bases separating them. The CDR3 contains 13 residues. Germline lookup yields CDR1 SGDLS and CDR2 YYNGEE. The CDR3 DNA reads TGTGCCAGCAGCCCTCAGGGAGGTCAGCCCCAGCATTTT. Translated: CASSPQGGQPQHF.

This chain's CDR3 is CASSHNGRGSEAFF. CDR3 nucleotides: TGTGCCAGCAGCCACAACGGGCGAGGTTCCGAAGCTTTCTTT. The J gene is TRBJ1-1, the V gene TRBV14, with D unclear. The V end was cut by 3 bases, the J end by 8 bases, with 16 bases between. CDR3 length: 14 residues. Germline CDR1 is SGHDN and CDR2 is FVKESK.

V usage is TRBV27 and J usage is TRBJ2-7; 10 positions agree with TRBD1. With V trimmed by 8 bases and J by 5 bases, 6 bases remained unmatched. The CDR3 is 13 residues long. Germline loops: CDR1 MNHEY, CDR2 SMNVEV (reference sequence). The CDR3 loop reads CASRRDRGNEQYF. The DNA for the CDR3 is TGTGCCAGCCGCCGGGACAGGGGCAACGAGCAGTACTTC.

The chain has TRBV10-2 and TRBJ1-2; 11 nucleotides match TRBD1. Germline V gene data show CDR1 as WSHSY and CDR2 as SAAADI. The CDR3 is 15 amino acids. The junction had 8 bases not matched to a gene; V was cut back by 8 bases and J by 3 bases. CDR3 sequence (DNA): TGCGCCAGCGCCCGTCCGGGACAGGGGGACTATGGCTACACCTTC. Its protein product is CASARPGQGDYGYTF.

The chain combines TRBV6-5 with TRBJ2-4; D possibly matches TRBD1 or TRBD2 (5 bases each). The CDR3 consists of 12 residues. Trimming removed 4 bases from V and 11 bases from J, with 12 bases in between. Per the germline V gene, CDR1 is MNHEY and CDR2 is SVGAGI. The CDR3 DNA reads as TGTGCCAGCAGTTTATCCGGGGCCTTTCAGTACTTC. Amino acids: CASSLSGAFQYF.

The chain uses TRBV7-9 and TRBJ2-7; unclear D gene. This CDR3 region has 16 residues. Per the germline V gene, CDR1 is SEHNR and CDR2 is FQNEAQ (reference sequence). V shed 0 bases and J shed 5 bases, with 17 bases lying between them. DNA of the CDR3: TGTGCCAGCAGCTTAGCGTTGTCCCCAGGCGCGGACGAGCAGTACTTC. It specifies CASSLALSPGADEQYF.

The gene calls are TRBV5-5 and TRBJ2-1, with D perhaps TRBD1 (6 bases). Germline V CDR1 and CDR2: SGHKS, YYEKEE (reference sequence). V was cut by 6 bases and J by 7 bases, with 20 bases left in between. The CDR3 is made up of 15 amino acids. CDR3 in DNA: TGTGCCAGCAACACCCGCGGTCAGGGGTTGAATGAGCAGTTCTTC. This gives the protein CASNTRGQGLNEQFF.

The genes are TRBV5-4 and TRBJ2-5; 7 bases match TRBD1. The length of the CDR3 is 15 residues. Germline assignment: CDR1 SGHNT and CDR2 YYREEE (reference sequence). With 0 bases clipped from V and 4 bases from J, the junction kept 6 bases outside the gene matches. The CDR3 loop reads CASSLAQGVAETQYF. CDR3 DNA sequence: TGTGCCAGCAGCTTGGCCCAGGGGGTAGCAGAGACCCAGTACTTC.

The rearrangement joins TRBV9 to TRBJ2-5; possibly TRBD1 or TRBD2 for D (5 bases each). There are 14 residues in the CDR3. The germline V gene has CDR1 SGDLS and CDR2 YYNGEE. V lost 0 bases, J lost 3 bases, and 9 bases lay in between. This CDR3 is CASSVAGGKETQYF. For the CDR3, the DNA is TGTGCCAGCAGCGTAGCTGGGGGAAAAGAGACCCAGTACTTC.

The chain joins TRBV5-1 to TRBJ1-5; 10 nucleotides match TRBD1. The CDR3 has 15 residues. Per germline, CDR1 SGHRS and CDR2 YFSETQ. J was trimmed by 5 bases and V by 0 bases; bases with no gene match: 2. DNA of the CDR3: TGCGCCAGCAGCTTGGAGGGACAGGGGCATCAGCCCCAGCATTTT. The encoded protein is CASSLEGQGHQPQHF. Variable domain in full (rest from reference TRBV5-1 and TRBJ1-5): KAGVTQTPRYLIKTRGQQVTLSCSPISGHRSVSWYQQTPGQGLQFLFEYFSETQRNKGNFPGRFSGRQFSNSRSEMNVSTLELGDSALYLCASSLEGQGHQPQHFGDGTRLSIL.